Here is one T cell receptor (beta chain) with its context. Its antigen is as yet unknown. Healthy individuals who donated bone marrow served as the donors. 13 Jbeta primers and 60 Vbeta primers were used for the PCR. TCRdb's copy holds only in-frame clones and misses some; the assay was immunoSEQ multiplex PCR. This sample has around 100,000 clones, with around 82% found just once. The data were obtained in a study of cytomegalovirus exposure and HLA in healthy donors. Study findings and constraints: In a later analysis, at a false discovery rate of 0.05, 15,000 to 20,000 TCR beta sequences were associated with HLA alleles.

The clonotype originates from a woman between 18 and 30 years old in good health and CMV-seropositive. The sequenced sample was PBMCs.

The CDR3: CSARMRNEQFF. The CDR3 coding sequence is TGCAGTGCTAGAATGAGGAATGAGCAGTTCTTC. This chain uses TRBV20-1 with TRBJ2-1; D gene unclear. V was pared by 2 bases and J by 7 bases, with 6 bases between. The CDR3 has 11 amino acids. Germline CDR1 and CDR2: DFQATT and SNEGSKA (reference sequence).